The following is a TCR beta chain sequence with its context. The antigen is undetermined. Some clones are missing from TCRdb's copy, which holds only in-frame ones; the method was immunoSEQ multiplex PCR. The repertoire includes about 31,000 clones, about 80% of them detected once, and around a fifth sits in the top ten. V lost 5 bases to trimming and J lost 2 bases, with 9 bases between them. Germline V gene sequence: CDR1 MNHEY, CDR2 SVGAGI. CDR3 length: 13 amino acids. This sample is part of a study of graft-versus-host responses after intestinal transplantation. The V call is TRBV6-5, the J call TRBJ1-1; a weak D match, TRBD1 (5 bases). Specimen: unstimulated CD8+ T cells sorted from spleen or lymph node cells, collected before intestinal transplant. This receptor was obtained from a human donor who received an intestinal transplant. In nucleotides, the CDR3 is TGTGCCAGCAGTAGGGGCCAAAACACTGAAGCTTTCTTT. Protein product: CASSRGQNTEAFF.